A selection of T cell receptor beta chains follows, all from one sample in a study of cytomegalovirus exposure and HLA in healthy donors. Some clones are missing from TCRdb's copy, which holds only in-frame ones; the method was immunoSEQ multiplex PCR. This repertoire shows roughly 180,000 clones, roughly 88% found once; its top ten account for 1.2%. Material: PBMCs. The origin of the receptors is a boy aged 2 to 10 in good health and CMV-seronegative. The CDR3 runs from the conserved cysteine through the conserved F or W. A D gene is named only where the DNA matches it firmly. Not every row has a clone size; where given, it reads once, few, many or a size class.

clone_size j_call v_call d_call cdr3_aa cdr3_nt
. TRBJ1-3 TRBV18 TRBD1 CASSLGTGDSSGNTIYF TGTGCCAGCTCGCTGGGCACAGGGGATTCCTCTGGAAACACCATATATTTT
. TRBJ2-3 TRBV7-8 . CASSLAGLWDTQYF TGTGCCAGCAGCTTAGCGGGCCTTTGGGATACGCAGTATTTT
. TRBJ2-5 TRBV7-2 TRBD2 CASSMEREMGETQYF TGTGCCAGCAGCATGGAGCGGGAGATGGGAGAGACCCAGTACTTC
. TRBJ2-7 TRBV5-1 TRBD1 CASSWATGTGGNEQYF TGCGCCAGCAGCTGGGCGACCGGGACAGGGGGCAACGAGCAGTACTTC
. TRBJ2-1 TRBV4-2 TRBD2 CASSQGGGLYNEQFF TGTGCCAGCAGCCAAGGGGGGGGGTTATACAATGAGCAGTTCTTC
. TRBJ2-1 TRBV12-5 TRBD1 CASQIRGSYNEQFF TGTGCTAGTCAGATCAGGGGGTCCTACAATGAGCAGTTCTTC
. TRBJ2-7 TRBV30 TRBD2 CAWKGLADSYEQYF TGTGCCTGGAAAGGACTAGCGGACTCCTACGAGCAGTACTTC
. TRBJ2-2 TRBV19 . CASSIDRGTGELFF TGTGCCAGTAGTATAGACAGGGGAACCGGGGAGCTGTTTTTT
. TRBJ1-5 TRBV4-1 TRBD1 CASSQIQGDQPQHF TGCGCCAGCAGCCAAATACAGGGGGATCAGCCCCAGCATTTT
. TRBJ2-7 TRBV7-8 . CASSSGTGTYEQYF TGTGCCAGCAGCTCCGGGACTGGTACCTACGAGCAGTACTTC
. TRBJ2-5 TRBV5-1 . CASSLVKETQYF TGCGCCAGCAGCTTGGTCAAAGAGACCCAGTACTTC
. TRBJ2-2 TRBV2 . CAGRGLAGELFF TGTGCCGGCAGGGGCCTAGCCGGGGAGTTGTTTTTT
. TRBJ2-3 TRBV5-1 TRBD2 CASSPGLAGGRTDTQYF TGCGCCAGCAGCCCCGGACTAGCGGGGGGGCGTACAGATACGCAGTATTTT
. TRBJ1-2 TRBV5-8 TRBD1 CASIRTGGRGYTF TGTGCCAGCATCCGGACAGGGGGTCGCGGCTACACCTTC
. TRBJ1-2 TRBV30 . CARSTANYGYTF TGTGCCCGCTCGACAGCTAACTATGGCTACACCTTC
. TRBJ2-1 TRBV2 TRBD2 CASSSPSKTSGGQGNYNEQFF TGTGCCAGCAGTTCCCCGAGCAAGACTAGCGGGGGACAAGGTAACTACAATGAGCAGTTCTTC
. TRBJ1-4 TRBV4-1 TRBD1 CASSQMEGTGKIGGEKLFF TGCGCCAGCAGCCAGATGGAGGGGACAGGGAAGATAGGTGGTGAAAAACTGTTTTTT
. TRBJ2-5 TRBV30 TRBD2 CAWSGGLAARVETQYF TGTGCCTGGAGTGGGGGACTAGCGGCCAGAGTAGAGACCCAGTACTTC
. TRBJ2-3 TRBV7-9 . CASSFSLDTQYF TGTGCCAGCAGCTTTTCGTTGGATACGCAGTATTTT
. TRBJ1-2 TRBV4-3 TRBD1 CASSQGPDRHTF TGCGCCAGCAGCCAAGGACCGGACAGGCACACCTTC
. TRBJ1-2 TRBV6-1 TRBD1 CASSVGDRDYGYTF TGTGCCAGCAGTGTTGGAGACAGGGACTATGGCTACACCTTC
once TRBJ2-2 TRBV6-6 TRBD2 CASSYSGTSGTGELFF TGTGCCAGCAGTTACTCCGGGACTAGCGGGACCGGGGAGCTGTTTTTT
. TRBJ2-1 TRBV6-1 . CASSVRGGPYNEQFF TGTGCCAGCAGTGTACGAGGGGGACCCTACAATGAGCAGTTCTTC
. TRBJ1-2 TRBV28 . CASSFGGAGYGYTF TGTGCCAGCAGTTTTGGGGGCGCTGGATATGGCTACACCTTC
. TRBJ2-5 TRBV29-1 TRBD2 CSVIPAGGLQETQYF TGCAGCGTGATCCCAGCGGGGGGGCTTCAAGAGACCCAGTACTTC
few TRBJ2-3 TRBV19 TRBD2 CASSRTRDTDTQYF TGTGCCAGTAGCCGGACTAGGGACACAGATACGCAGTATTTT
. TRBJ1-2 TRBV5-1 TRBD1 CASSLGQGAGGYTF TGCGCCAGCAGCTTGGGTCAGGGGGCTGGTGGCTACACCTTC
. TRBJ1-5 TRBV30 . CAWSGRNNQPQHF TGTGCCTGGAGTGGCAGAAACAATCAGCCCCAGCATTTT
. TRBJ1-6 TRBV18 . CASSPRRIEFDSPLHF TGTGCCAGCTCACCACGGAGAATAGAATTTGATTCACCCCTCCACTTT
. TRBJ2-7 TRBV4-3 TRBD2 CASSQHSGSYEQYF TGCGCCAGCAGCCAACATAGCGGGAGCTACGAGCAGTACTTC
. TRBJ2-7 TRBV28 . CASSYSYEQYF TGTGCCAGCAGTTACAGCTACGAGCAGTACTTC
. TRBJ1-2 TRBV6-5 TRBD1 CASSSRQGAGGYTF TGTGCCAGCAGTAGCCGACAGGGGGCGGGTGGCTACACCTTC
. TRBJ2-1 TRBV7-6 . CASSFTSRYVSSYNEQFF TGTGCCAGCAGCTTCACGTCCCGATACGTTAGCTCCTACAATGAGCAGTTCTTC